This T cell receptor (beta chain) was obtained from a study of cytomegalovirus exposure and HLA in healthy donors. Study results and caveats: It was assumed in the presence/absence analyses that sequencing depth was roughly uniform across donors. A later analysis linked 16,951 TCR beta sequences to HLA alleles at 0.05 false discovery rate. Beyond CMV serostatus, there was no information to go on about immune exposure. Among the sequence variants, a highly shared cluster was likely an artifact of sequencing.

The V and J ends lost 3 bases and 3 bases respectively, with 13 bases between them. The CDR3 sequence is 15 residues long. Germline CDR1 is SGDLS and CDR2 is YYNGEE. As concerns this clone: The antigen remains unidentified.

The PCR employed 60 Vbeta primers together with 13 Jbeta primers. Clones were read by immunoSEQ multiplex PCR, and TCRdb kept only the in-frame ones, dropping some. The specimen's table records over 100,000 clones. The specimen sequenced was PBMCs. This TCR was recovered from a man aged 30 to 39 in good health and CMV-seronegative. The chain joins TRBV9 to TRBJ2-1; the D gene is possibly TRBD1 (5 bases). This chain's CDR3 is CASSDDRSIYNEQFF. CDR3 nucleotides: TGTGCCAGCAGCGATGACAGAAGTATCTACAATGAGCAGTTCTTC.